The entry below gives a single T cell receptor beta chain sequence along with its context. No cognate antigen has been identified for it. There are no base qualities to consult, and no much larger clone falls within one base. The sample's time point label is to be understood as: about 28 days (+/-7) after the second vaccine dose. AZD1222 recipients whose second dose came at about 4 weeks and those whose second dose came at about 12 weeks were combined into one group, since spike-specific TCR depth and breadth did not differ between the two schedules. The vaccinee samples were drawn from two UK trials, COV001 and COV002, one of which was a single-blind randomized controlled phase 2/3 trial testing AZD1222 (ChAdOx1 nCoV-19) in healthy adults. Trial participant PBMC samples were collected at day 0 and day 28 after the second dose for TCRbeta chain sequencing. The data originate from a study of T cell responses to AZD1222 COVID-19 vaccine (dated by TCRdb to the early 2020s). In the study overall: TCR sequencing covered fewer than 250 trial participants: 200 to 220 given two doses of AZD1222 and about 26 given two doses of MenACWY control vaccine. Trial participants were enrolled by age into subgroups of 18-55, 56-69 and 70-plus years, and approximately 150, 30 and 60 TCR-sequenced participants, respectively, were included in these subgroups. The paper as a whole reports these results and caveats: CD4 TCRs associated with the vaccine covered the entire spike protein, and the dominant responses were in regions 160-218 and 743-854. Epitopes outside the regions mutated in the B.1.351 and B.1.1.7 variants were reportedly recognized by nearly half of the unique spike-specific TCRs. Because no day 14 peak-response samples were available, repertoires were characterized only after the peak T cell response. In the small 56-69-year group, the increase in depth fell short of significance, most likely because of low power. Participants were mostly white British and included more females than males, and it was suggested by the authors that clonal diversity may have been underestimated. Conclusions about previously exposed vaccinees are limited because only 5 or 6 AZD1222 recipients were SARS-CoV-2 seropositive at baseline. Spike-specific TCR breadth and depth rose significantly after two AZD1222 doses compared with day 0 and with MenACWY recipients.

The CDR3 regions of human TCRbeta chains were analyzed by immunosequencing. Per the authors' processing: Repertoire TCRs were matched against a reference library of SARS-CoV-2-specific TCRs generated with the MIRA antigen-specificity platform. Breadth meant the fraction of unique TCRs that were SARS-CoV-2-associated, whereas depth meant the fraction of total T cells that were SARS-CoV-2-associated. Using the MIRA data, each spike-specific TCR was mapped to the spike region that the TCR reacts to and placed in a CD4 or CD8 class. Log10-transformed breadth and depth values were compared by one-way ANOVA with Sidak's multiple comparisons tests. The source is immuneACCESS, and TCRdb retained only in-frame sequences with V and J called. Part of the clones is not carried over; for the studies checked, unresolved V genes explain less than half of this, and the remainder is unexplained. V, J and clone size reflect that table, while D and trimming were determined from the DNA. Here the sample has about 110,000 clones; approximately 89% occur a single time. About 6% of the sample is held by the ten biggest clonotypes.

The germline V gene yields SGHTA for CDR1 and FQGTGA for CDR2. The CDR3 numbers 13 residues from cysteine through phenylalanine. CDR3 DNA is the only sequence kept; it has 39 bases, read in frame from the first base. V sheds 5 bases and J sheds 1 base, leaving 8 bases between their ends. This sequence uses TRBV7-3 and TRBJ1-1, with TRBD1 tentatively as D gene (5 bases match). The sample was peripheral blood, taken 28 days after the second AZD1222 dose. The origin of this receptor is an adult who received the AZD1222 COVID-19 vaccine. The DNA sequence is as follows: TGTGCCAGCAGCATAGGACAGAACACTGAAGCTTTCTTT. This yields the protein CASSIGQNTEAFF.